This T cell receptor (beta chain) is drawn from a study of early T cells in non-severe SARS-CoV-2 infection. Background on the study: Sequenced material consisted of bulk RNA (from unsorted whole blood), and chains were unpaired.

Germline loops: CDR1 DFQATT, CDR2 SNEGSKA (reference sequence). The CDR3 is 12 amino acids. The V end was cut by 2 bases, the J end by 4 bases, with 6 bases between. The table lists this clonotype with a few counts. Its antigen is as yet unknown. Study-wide results and caveats: Matching results from VDJdb favored anti-spike CD8 responses, leaving private and CD4 specificities undetected.

Attached unique molecular identifiers marked individual cDNA molecules. From the 5' RACE reads, TCRdb called clonotypes with MiXCR, one entry per CDR3 protein. The table records 65,000 to 95,000 distinct CDR3 sequences, roughly an eighth of them present only once. The sample was whole blood, taken at baseline. The clonotype comes from an adult who was a healthcare worker with PCR-confirmed SARS-CoV-2 infection or an uninfected control (not recorded which). The donor label of this sample is uncertain. The rearrangement uses TRBV20-1 and TRBJ1-3; D is unclear. CDR3 sequence: CSARTRGNTIYF. CDR3 in DNA: TGCAGTGCTAGAACCAGGGGAAACACCATATATTTT.